This T cell receptor beta chain was captured by sequencing in a study of tumor and adjacent non-tumor tissue in lung cancer. In the study overall: On average, productive TCRbeta reads reached some 4.4 million per sample. Study results and caveats: TCR diversity was significantly greater in tumor than normal lung tissue. Tumor repertoires had a smaller top 100 clone share than normal lung.

CDR1 and CDR2 (germline): SGHAT, FQDESV (reference sequence). This CDR3 has 13 amino acids. With regard to this clonotype: Its matching antigen is unknown. One end of the junction fails to match germline, which may point to a read error.

RNA was extracted from bulk tissue without any cell sorting. A modified ARM-PCR protocol with three rounds of nested PCR amplified TCRbeta. Each CDR3 protein is one row after TCRdb ran MiXCR on the multiplex PCR reads. Of about 80,000 distinct CDR3 sequences in the sample, around 70% were seen once. The sequencing sample was made of lung tumor tissue. The receptor was derived from a woman aged 70-85 years with non-small cell lung cancer. J is TRBJ2-7 and V is TRBV11-1, with D hard to call. The CDR3 is CASSLAGDFARSF. CDR3 nucleotide sequence: TGTGCCAGCAGCTTAGCGGGCGACTTCGCGAGGTCCTTC.